This T cell receptor (beta chain) was obtained from a study of breast tumors, draining lymph nodes, adjacent tissues. MiXCR, applied by TCRdb to the multiplex PCR reads, yields one record per CDR3 protein. The profile shows more than 80,000 distinct CDR3 sequences, 30% of them singletons. Samples came from axillary lymph nodes draining the breast cancer. Per germline, CDR1 MNHEY and CDR2 SMNVEV (reference sequence). V shed 0 bases and J shed 9 bases, with 17 bases lying between them. This CDR3 has 15 amino acids. On this clonotype itself: The antigen is undetermined.

Study-level findings and limits: The data were judged consistent with most tumor T cells coming from lymph node and expanding in tumor. That most tumor T cells come from lymph nodes remained unproven.

The sequence derives from a female donor with breast cancer. Some clones in this sample may be carry-over from other donors' samples. Sequencing was performed on axillary lymph node tissue. The rearrangement uses TRBV27 and TRBJ2-5, with a possible D match to TRBD2 (7 bases). The CDR3 is CASSLSLQGGQPQYF. The CDR3 coding sequence is TGTGCCAGCAGTTTATCTCTACAGGGAGGGCAGCCCCAGTACTTC.